This T cell receptor beta chain was recovered during a study of response to subunit inactivated influenza vaccine. Study observations and caveats: The authors proposed limited new T cell recruitment per seasonal influenza vaccination.

About this clonotype itself: Its antigen is unidentified.

Germline CDR1 MNHNS, CDR2 SASEGT. The CDR3 sequence is 15 residues long. Trimming pared 9 bases from V and 0 bases from J, leaving 17 bases between. TCRdb used MiXCR to reprocess the RT-PCR reads, holding one entry per CDR3 protein. The data show hundreds of thousands of distinct CDR3 sequences, approximately 13% seen once. The receptor's source is a man aged 45-65 years who received an inactivated influenza vaccine. V usage is TRBV6-1 and J usage is TRBJ1-1; no clear D gene. Material: PBMCs from blood, obtained around 14 days before vaccination. CDR3: CARTKWGCMNTEAFF. Here the CDR3 DNA reads TGTGCCAGAACTAAATGGGGATGCATGAACACTGAAGCTTTCTTT.